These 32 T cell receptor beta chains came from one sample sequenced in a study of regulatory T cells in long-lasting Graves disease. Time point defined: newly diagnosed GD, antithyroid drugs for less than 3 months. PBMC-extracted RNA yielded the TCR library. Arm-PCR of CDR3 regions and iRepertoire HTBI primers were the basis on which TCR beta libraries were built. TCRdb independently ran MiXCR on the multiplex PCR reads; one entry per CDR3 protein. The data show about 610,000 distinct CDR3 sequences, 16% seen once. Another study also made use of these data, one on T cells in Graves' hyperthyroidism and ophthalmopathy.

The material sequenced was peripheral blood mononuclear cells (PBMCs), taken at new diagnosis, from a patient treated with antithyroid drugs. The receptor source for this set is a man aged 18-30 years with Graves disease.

CDR3 loop: CATGAAGNQPQHF. DNA of the CDR3: TGTGCCACCGGAGCGGCGGGCAATCAGCCCCAGCATTTT. The chain employs TRBV15 and TRBJ1-5; D remains unclear. V dropped 8 bases and J dropped 2 bases, with 10 bases sitting between them. The CDR3 loop spans 13 amino acids. The germline V gene has CDR1 LNHNV and CDR2 YYDKDF (reference sequence).

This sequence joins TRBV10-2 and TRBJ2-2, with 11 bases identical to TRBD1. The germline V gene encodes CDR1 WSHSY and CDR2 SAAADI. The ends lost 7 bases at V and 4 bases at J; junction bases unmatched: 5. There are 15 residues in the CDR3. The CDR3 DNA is TGCGCCAGCAATGGGGGACAGGGGGGCACCGGGGAGCTGTTTTTT. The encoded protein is CASNGGQGGTGELFF.

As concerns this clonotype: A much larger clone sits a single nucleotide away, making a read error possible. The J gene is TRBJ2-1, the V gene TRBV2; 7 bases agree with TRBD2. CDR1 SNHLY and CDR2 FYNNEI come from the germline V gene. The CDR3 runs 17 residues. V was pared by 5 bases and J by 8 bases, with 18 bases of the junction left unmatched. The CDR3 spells CASSTNYVGGSTDEQFF. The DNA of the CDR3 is TGTGCCAGCAGTACAAACTATGTCGGCGGGAGTACCGATGAGCAGTTCTTC.

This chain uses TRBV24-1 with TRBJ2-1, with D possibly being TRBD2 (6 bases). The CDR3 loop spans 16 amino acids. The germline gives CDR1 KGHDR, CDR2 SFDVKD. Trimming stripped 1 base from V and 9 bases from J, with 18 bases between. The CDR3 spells CATSDFPRDPRGEQFF. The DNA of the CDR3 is TGTGCCACCAGTGATTTCCCGCGGGACCCCCGGGGTGAGCAGTTCTTC.

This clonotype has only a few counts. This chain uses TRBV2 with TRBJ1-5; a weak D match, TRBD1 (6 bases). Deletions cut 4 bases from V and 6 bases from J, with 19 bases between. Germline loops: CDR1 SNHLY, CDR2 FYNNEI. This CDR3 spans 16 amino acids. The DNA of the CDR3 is TGTGCCAGCAGTGGTGGGGGGGGCGGACGGGGTCAGCCCCAGCATTTT. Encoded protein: CASSGGGGGRGQPQHF.

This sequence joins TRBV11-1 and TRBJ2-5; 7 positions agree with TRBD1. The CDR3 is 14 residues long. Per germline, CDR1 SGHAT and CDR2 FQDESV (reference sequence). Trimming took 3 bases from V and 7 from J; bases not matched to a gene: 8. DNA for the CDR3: TGTGCCAGCAGCTTGGACGTGGCAGGGGGGACCCAGTACTTC. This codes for CASSLDVAGGTQYF.

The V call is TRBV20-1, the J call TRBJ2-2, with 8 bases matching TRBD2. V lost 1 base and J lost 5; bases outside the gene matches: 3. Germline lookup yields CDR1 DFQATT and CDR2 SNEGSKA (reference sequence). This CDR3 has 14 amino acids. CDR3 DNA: TGCAGTGCTAGAGGTCCTAGCGGGACCGGGGAGCTGTTTTTT. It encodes CSARGPSGTGELFF.

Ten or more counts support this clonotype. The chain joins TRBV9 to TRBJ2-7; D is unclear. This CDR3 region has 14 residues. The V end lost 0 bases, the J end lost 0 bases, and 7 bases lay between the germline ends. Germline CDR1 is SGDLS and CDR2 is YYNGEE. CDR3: CASSVVPSSYEQYF. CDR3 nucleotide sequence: TGTGCCAGCAGCGTAGTACCGAGCTCCTACGAGCAGTACTTC.

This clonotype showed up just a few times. The CDR3 bases are TGTGCCAGCGGCTTAGGGGGCGCTGACGAGCAGTACTTC. Its protein product is CASGLGGADEQYF. V gene TRBV28 combines with J gene TRBJ2-7; 7 bases are a match to TRBD1. Germline assignment: CDR1 MDHEN and CDR2 SYDVKM. Trimming took 8 bases from V and 5 from J; bases not matched to a gene: 9. The length of the CDR3 is 13 residues. Drawing the rest from reference TRBV28 and TRBJ2-7, the complete variable domain is DVKVTQSSRYLVKRTGEKVFLECVQDMDHENMFWYRQDPGLGLRLIYFSYDVKMKEKGDIPEGYSVSREKKERFSLILESASTNQTSMYLCASGLGGADEQYFGPGTRLTVT.

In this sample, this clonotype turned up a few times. CDR3 DNA: TGTGCCAGCAGCTTAGGTCTTGTTGCTAATTCACCCCTCCACTTT. This gives the protein CASSLGLVANSPLHF. This chain links TRBV7-9 with TRBJ1-6, with no clear D. The germline CDR1 and CDR2 sequences are SEHNR and FQNEAQ (reference sequence). V was pared by 1 base and J by 6 bases, with 10 bases between. The CDR3 extends over 15 amino acids. Based on the CDR3 plus reference TRBV7-9 and TRBJ1-6, the full variable domain is DTGVSQNPRHKITKRGQNVTFRCDPISEHNRLYWYRQTLGQGPEFLTYFQNEAQLEKSRLLSDRFSAERPKGSFSTLEIQRTEQGDSAMYLCASSLGLVANSPLHFGNGTRLTVT.

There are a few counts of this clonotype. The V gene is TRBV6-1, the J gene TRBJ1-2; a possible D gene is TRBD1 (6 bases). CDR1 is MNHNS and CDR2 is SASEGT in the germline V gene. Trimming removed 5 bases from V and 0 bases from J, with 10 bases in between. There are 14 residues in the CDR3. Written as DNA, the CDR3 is TGTGCCAGCAGTAGGACAGCGCCTAACTATGGCTACACCTTC. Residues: CASSRTAPNYGYTF.

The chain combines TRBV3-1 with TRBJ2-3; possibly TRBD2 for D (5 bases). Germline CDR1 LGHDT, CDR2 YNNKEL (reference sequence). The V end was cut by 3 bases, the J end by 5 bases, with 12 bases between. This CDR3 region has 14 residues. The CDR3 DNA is TGTGCCAGCAGCCACAAAGCGGCAGGAGATACGCAGTATTTT. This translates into CASSHKAAGDTQYF.

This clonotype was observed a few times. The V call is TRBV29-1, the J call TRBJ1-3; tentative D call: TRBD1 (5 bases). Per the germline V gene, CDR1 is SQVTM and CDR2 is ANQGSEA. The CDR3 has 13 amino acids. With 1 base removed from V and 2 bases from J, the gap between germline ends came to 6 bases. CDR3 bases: TGCAGCGTTGAAGGGGGGGCTGGAAACACCATATATTTT. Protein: CSVEGGAGNTIYF.

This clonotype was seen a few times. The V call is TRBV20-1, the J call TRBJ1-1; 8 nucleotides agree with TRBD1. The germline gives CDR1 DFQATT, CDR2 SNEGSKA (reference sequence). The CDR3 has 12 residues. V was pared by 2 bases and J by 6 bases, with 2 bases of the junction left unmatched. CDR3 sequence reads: CSARYRGAEAFF. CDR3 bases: TGCAGTGCTAGATACAGGGGGGCTGAAGCTTTCTTT.

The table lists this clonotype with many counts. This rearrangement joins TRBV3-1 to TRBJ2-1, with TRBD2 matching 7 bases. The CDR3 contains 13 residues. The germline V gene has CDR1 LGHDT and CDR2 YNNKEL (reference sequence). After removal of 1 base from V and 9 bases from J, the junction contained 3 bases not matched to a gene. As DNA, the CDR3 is TGTGCCAGCAGCCAAGGGACTAGGACTGAGCAGTTCTTC. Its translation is CASSQGTRTEQFF.

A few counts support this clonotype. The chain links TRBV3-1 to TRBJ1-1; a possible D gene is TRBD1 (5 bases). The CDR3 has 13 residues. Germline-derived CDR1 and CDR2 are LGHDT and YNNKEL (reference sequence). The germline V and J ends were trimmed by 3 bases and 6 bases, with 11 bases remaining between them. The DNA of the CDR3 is TGTGCCAGCAGCCAGATGGGGGGGGCTGAAGCTTTCTTT. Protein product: CASSQMGGAEAFF.

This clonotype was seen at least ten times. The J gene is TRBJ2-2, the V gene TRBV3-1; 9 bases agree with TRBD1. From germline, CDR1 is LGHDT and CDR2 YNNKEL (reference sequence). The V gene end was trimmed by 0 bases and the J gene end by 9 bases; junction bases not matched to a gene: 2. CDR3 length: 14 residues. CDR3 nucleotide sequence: TGTGCCAGCAGCCAAGAACAGGGGGCCCGGGAGCTGTTTTTT. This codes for CASSQEQGARELFF.

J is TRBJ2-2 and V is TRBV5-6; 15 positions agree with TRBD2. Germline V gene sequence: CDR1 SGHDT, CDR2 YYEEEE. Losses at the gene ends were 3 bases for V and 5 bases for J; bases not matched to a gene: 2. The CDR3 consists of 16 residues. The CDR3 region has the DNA TGTGCCAGCAGCTGGGGACTAGCGGGAGGAACCGGGGAGCTGTTTTTT. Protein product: CASSWGLAGGTGELFF.

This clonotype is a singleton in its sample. The CDR3 sequence: CASRYSGQGNNQPQHF. In nucleotides, the CDR3 is TGTGCCAGCAGATACTCGGGACAGGGGAACAATCAGCCCCAGCATTTT. The chain recombines TRBV2 with TRBJ1-5; 10 positions match TRBD1. Germline CDR1 reads SNHLY; CDR2 reads FYNNEI. After removal of 6 bases from V and 3 bases from J, the junction contained 8 bases not matched to a gene. The CDR3 runs to 16 residues.

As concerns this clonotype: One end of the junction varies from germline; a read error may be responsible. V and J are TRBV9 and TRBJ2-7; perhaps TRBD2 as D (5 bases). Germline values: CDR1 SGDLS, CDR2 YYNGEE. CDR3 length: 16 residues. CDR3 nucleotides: TGTGCCAGCAGCGTCGCACTCACTTTAGCTGACTACGAGCAGTGCTTC. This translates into CASSVALTLADYEQCF.

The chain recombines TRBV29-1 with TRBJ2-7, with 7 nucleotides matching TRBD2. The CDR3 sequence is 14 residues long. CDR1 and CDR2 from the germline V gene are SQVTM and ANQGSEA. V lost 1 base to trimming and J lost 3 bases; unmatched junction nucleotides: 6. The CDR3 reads CSVEAGGGGYEQYF. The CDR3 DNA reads TGCAGCGTTGAAGCGGGTGGGGGGGGCTACGAGCAGTACTTC.

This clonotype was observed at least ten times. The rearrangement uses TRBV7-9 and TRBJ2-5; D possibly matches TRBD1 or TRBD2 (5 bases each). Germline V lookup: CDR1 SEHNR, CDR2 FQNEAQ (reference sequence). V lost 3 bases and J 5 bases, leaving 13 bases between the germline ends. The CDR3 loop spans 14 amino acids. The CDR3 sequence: CASSFEGRVETQYF. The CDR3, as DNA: TGTGCCAGCAGCTTCGAGGGGCGGGTGGAGACCCAGTACTTC.

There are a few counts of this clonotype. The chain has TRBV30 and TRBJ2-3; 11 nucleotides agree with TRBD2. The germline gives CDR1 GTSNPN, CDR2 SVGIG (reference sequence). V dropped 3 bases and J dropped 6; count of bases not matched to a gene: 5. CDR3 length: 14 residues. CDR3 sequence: CAWSTGLAVDTQYF. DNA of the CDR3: TGTGCCTGGAGCACGGGACTAGCGGTTGATACGCAGTATTTT.

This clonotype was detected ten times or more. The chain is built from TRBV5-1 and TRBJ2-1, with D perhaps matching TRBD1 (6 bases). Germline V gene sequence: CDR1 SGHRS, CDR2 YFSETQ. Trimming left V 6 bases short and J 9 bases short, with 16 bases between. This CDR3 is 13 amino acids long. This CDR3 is CASKKDSLAEQFF. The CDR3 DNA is TGCGCCAGCAAAAAGGACAGCCTAGCTGAGCAGTTCTTC.

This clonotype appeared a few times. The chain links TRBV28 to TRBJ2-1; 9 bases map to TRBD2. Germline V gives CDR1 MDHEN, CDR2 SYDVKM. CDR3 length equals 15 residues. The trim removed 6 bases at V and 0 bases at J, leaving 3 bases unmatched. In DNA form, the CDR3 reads TGTGCCAGCAGGCGACTAGCGGCCTCCTACAATGAGCAGTTCTTC. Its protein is CASRRLAASYNEQFF.

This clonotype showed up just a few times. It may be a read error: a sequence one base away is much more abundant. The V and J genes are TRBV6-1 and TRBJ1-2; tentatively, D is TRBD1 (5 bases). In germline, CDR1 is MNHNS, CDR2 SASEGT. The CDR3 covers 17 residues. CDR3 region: CASSGPSGRGANHGYTF. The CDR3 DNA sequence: TGTGCCAGCAGTGGCCCCTCGGGGCGGGGAGCTAACCATGGCTACACCTTC.

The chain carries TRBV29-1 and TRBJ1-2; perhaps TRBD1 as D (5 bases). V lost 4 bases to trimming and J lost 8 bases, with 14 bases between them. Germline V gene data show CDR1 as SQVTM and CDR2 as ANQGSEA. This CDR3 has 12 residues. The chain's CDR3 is CSVGPGGFGYTF. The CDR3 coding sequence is TGCAGCGTTGGGCCTGGGGGATTCGGCTACACCTTC. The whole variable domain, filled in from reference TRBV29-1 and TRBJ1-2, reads SAVISQKPSRDICQRGTSLTIQCQVDSQVTMMFWYRQQPGQSLTLIATANQGSEATYESGFVIDKFPISRPNLTFSTLTVSNMSPEDSSIYLCSVGPGGFGYTFGSGTRLTVV.

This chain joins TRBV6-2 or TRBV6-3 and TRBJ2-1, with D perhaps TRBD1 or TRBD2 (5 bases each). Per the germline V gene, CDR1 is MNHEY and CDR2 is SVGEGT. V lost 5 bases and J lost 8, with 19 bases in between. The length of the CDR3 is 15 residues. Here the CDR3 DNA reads TGTGCCAGCAGTGCCCCCGGGACCCCGCGCGATGAGCAGTTCTTC. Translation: CASSAPGTPRDEQFF.

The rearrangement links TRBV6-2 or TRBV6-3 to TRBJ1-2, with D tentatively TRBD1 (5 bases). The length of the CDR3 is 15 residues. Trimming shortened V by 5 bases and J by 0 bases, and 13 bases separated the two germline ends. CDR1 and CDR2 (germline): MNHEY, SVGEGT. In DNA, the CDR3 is TGTGCCAGCAGTCTAGGGACCCGTTCTAACTATGGCTACACCTTC. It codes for CASSLGTRSNYGYTF.

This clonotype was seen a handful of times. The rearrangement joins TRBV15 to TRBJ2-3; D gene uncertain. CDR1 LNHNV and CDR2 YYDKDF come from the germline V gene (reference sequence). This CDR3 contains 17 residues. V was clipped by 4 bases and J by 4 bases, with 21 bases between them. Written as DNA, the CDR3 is TGTGCCACCAGCAAAGTGACTGGCGGTTTAGCCCCAGATACGCAGTATTTT. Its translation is CATSKVTGGLAPDTQYF.

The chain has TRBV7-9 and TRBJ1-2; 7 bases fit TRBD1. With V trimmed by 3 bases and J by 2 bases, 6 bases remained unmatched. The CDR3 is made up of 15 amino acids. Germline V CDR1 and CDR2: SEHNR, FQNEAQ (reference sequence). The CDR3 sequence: CASSFNRGVNYGYTF. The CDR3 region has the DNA TGTGCCAGCAGCTTTAACAGGGGCGTAAACTATGGCTACACCTTC.

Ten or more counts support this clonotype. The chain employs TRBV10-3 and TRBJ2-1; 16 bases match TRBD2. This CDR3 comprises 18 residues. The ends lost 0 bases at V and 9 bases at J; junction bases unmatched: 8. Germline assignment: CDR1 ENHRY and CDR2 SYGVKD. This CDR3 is CAISESTWGTSGRVEQFF. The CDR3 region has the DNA TGTGCCATCAGTGAGTCGACGTGGGGGACTAGCGGGAGGGTTGAGCAGTTCTTC.